The 14 T cell receptor beta chains listed next were all sequenced from one sample in a study of OX40 agonist ivuxolimab in advanced cancers. The repertoire was sequenced with immunoSEQ multiplex PCR; TCRdb's copy has only in-frame clones and lacks some. The sample records tens of thousands of clones, around 93% being singletons. The input for sequencing was CD4+ or CD8+ T cells sorted from blood, taken in a trial of the OX40 agonist ivuxolimab. The receptors come from an adult with an advanced solid tumor such as melanoma, head and neck, liver or kidney cancer.

V and J are TRBV4-1 and TRBJ2-2; the D gene is possibly TRBD1 (6 bases). V shed 4 bases and J shed 8 bases, with 17 bases lying between them. Germline V gene data show CDR1 as MGHRA and CDR2 as YSYEKL. The CDR3 spans 15 residues. The CDR3, as DNA: TGCGCCAGCAGCCGGGGGCAGGGTGTCTTTGGGGAGCTGTTTTTT. This encodes CASSRGQGVFGELFF.

The chain joins TRBV7-9 to TRBJ2-3; TRBD1 is a possible D gene (6 bases). Germline V gives CDR1 SEHNR, CDR2 FQNEAQ (reference sequence). Trimming pared 5 bases from V and 2 bases from J, leaving 17 bases between. This CDR3 region has 16 residues. The CDR3 sequence: CASSTGQWGPTDTQYF. In DNA form, the CDR3 reads TGTGCCAGCAGCACCGGACAGTGGGGACCCACAGATACGCAGTATTTT. The full variable domain, its missing parts supplied by reference TRBV7-9 and TRBJ2-3, is DTGVSQNPRHKITKRGQNVTFRCDPISEHNRLYWYRQTLGQGPEFLTYFQNEAQLEKSRLLSDRFSAERPKGSFSTLEIQRTEQGDSAMYLCASSTGQWGPTDTQYFGPGTRLTVL.

This clone was seen a few times. The gene calls are TRBV7-3 and TRBJ2-5; the D gene is possibly TRBD1 (5 bases). This CDR3 is 13 amino acids long. CDR1 is SGHTA and CDR2 is FQGTGA in the germline V gene. Trimming cost V 5 bases and J 5 bases, with 12 bases left between them. CDR3 region: CASSQSRGETQYF. Here the CDR3 DNA reads TGTGCCAGCAGCCAATCTAGGGGCGAGACCCAGTACTTC. The full variable domain, with the rest looked up from reference TRBV7-3 and TRBJ2-5, is GAGVSQTPSNKVTEKGKYVELRCDPISGHTALYWYRQSLGQGPEFLIYFQGTGAADDSGLPNDRFFAVRPEGSVSTLKIQRTERGDSAVYLCASSQSRGETQYFGPGTRLLVL.

The chain uses TRBV28 and TRBJ1-1; a possible D gene is TRBD1 (5 bases). Germline V lookup: CDR1 MDHEN, CDR2 SYDVKM. This CDR3 region has 12 residues. V was trimmed by 6 bases and J by 10 bases, leaving 15 bases between them. CDR3 nucleotide sequence: TGTGCCAGCAGCTGGGGCCCTTTAGGAGCTTTCTTT. It encodes CASSWGPLGAFF.

The rearrangement uses TRBV2 and TRBJ2-7; D is unresolved. This CDR3 region has 11 residues. V shed 6 bases and J shed 3 bases, with 6 bases lying between them. Germline V gives CDR1 SNHLY, CDR2 FYNNEI. The CDR3 bases are TGTGCCAGCAGGAAAAACTACGAGCAGTACTTC. Protein: CASRKNYEQYF. The whole variable domain, remainder taken from reference TRBV2 and TRBJ2-7, is EPEVTQTPSHQVTQMGQEVILRCVPISNHLYFYWYRQILGQKVEFLVSFYNNEISEKSEIFDDQFSVERPDGSNFTLKIRSTKLEDSAMYFCASRKNYEQYFGPGTRLTVT.

This clone was observed once. The V and J genes are TRBV2 and TRBJ1-4; a possible D gene is TRBD1 (5 bases). The germline gives CDR1 SNHLY, CDR2 FYNNEI. The CDR3 consists of 13 residues. Trimming took off 3 bases at V and 11 bases at J, with 13 bases between the two ends. The CDR3 is CASSEGGGFKLFF. CDR3 nucleotide sequence: TGTGCCAGCAGTGAGGGGGGGGGTTTCAAACTGTTTTTT.

The chain has TRBV5-1 and TRBJ2-7, with no clear D. Looked up from germline, CDR1 is SGHRS and CDR2 is YFSETQ. The CDR3 has 14 residues. V lost 2 bases, J lost 2 bases, and 11 bases lay in between. CDR3 coding DNA: TGCGCCAGCAGCTTCGACACCTCTACCTACGAGCAGTACTTC. Its translation is CASSFDTSTYEQYF.

CDR3 coding DNA: TGTGCCAGCAGCCAAGTGGACAGGAAAGAAGAGACCCAGTACTTC. It encodes CASSQVDRKEETQYF. This rearrangement joins TRBV4-2 to TRBJ2-5, with TRBD1 matching 7 bases. Germline V gene lookup returns CDR1 LGHNA and CDR2 YNFKEQ. The CDR3 has 15 residues. The J segment lost 3 bases and the V segment lost 1 base, leaving 5 bases of the junction unmatched.

The rearrangement joins TRBV10-3 to TRBJ2-7; 12 bases align to TRBD1. The CDR3 has 16 amino acids. Germline values: CDR1 ENHRY, CDR2 SYGVKD. J gave up 6 bases and V 0 bases, and 6 bases lay outside the gene matches. CDR3 nucleotides: TGTGCCATCAGTGAGTCGGGGACAGGGGGCATCAGCGAGCAGTACTTC. This encodes CAISESGTGGISEQYF.

The genes are TRBV30 and TRBJ2-1; D perhaps matches TRBD2 (5 bases). Trimming took 4 bases from V and 6 from J, leaving 19 bases between them. The germline gives CDR1 GTSNPN, CDR2 SVGIG (reference sequence). The CDR3 contains 15 residues. Written as DNA, the CDR3 is TGTGCCTGGAATCTTGGCGCGCTTCGGGGCAATGAGCAGTTCTTC. Its protein is CAWNLGALRGNEQFF.

The chain links TRBV6-1 to TRBJ1-5, with D uncertain. The CDR3 contains 14 residues. V was trimmed by 3 bases and J by 0 bases, leaving 6 bases between them. Germline V gene lookup returns CDR1 MNHNS and CDR2 SASEGT. The CDR3 loop reads CASSENYSNQPQHF. The CDR3 nucleotides are TGTGCCAGCAGTGAGAACTATAGCAATCAGCCCCAGCATTTT.

This rearrangement joins TRBV6-6 to TRBJ1-3; D not certain. This CDR3 has 11 amino acids. V dropped 4 bases and J dropped 4 bases, with 2 bases sitting between them. From germline, CDR1 is MNHNY and CDR2 SVGAGI (reference sequence). In DNA, the CDR3 is TGTGCCAGCAGTTTCGGAAACACCATATATTTT. This translates into CASSFGNTIYF.

This clone was seen once. The junction and the germline gene differ at one end; a read error may be behind it. The chain joins TRBV7-9 to TRBJ2-3; D is perhaps TRBD2 (5 bases). In germline, CDR1 is SEHNR, CDR2 FQNEAQ (reference sequence). There are 15 residues in the CDR3. CDR3 coding DNA: TGTGCCGGCAGCTTCCCGGGATTTAGCACAGATACGCAGTATTTT. This encodes CAGSFPGFSTDTQYF.

The chain carries TRBV11-2 and TRBJ2-2, with a weak D call TRBD2 (6 bases). Germline CDR1 and CDR2: SGHAT and FQNNGV. This CDR3 has 15 residues. V dropped 4 bases and J dropped 6 bases, with 15 bases sitting between them. The chain's CDR3 is CASSSIREAPGELFF. The DNA of the CDR3 is TGTGCCAGCAGCTCCATCAGGGAGGCTCCCGGGGAGCTGTTTTTT.